This T cell receptor beta chain was documented in a study of shared clonotypes between healthy human individuals. Looking at the study overall: There were three CD4 naive, three CD4 memory, two CD8 naive and one CD8 memory plates per donor.

This CDR3 spans 14 amino acids. Germline lookup yields CDR1 LGHNA and CDR2 YNFKEQ. The germline V and J ends were trimmed by 0 bases and 5 bases, with 8 bases remaining between them. Original methodology: Filtering differed since immunoSEQ provided only junctions, with no quality scores. Using immunoSEQ multiplex PCR, the repertoire was profiled, and TCRdb retains in-frame clones only, with some absent. Clone size and V and J calls were adopted from that table, with D and trimming inferred from the DNA. The sample lists about 1.1 million clones, approximately 80% seen once, with 0.6% to 0.75% in the top ten.

The rearrangement uses TRBV4-2 and TRBJ2-1, with unresolved D. The sequence was collected from a man aged 18 to 30 in good health. Some clones in this sample may be carry-over from other donors' samples. Sequencing was carried out using memory CD4+ T cells from PBMCs. The subset denotes: CD45RA-negative fraction. The CDR3 DNA follows: TGTGCCAGCAGCCAAGAAAGTCTCCACAATGAGCAGTTCTTC. It translates to CASSQESLHNEQFF.